This TCR beta chain comes out of a study of CD8 T cells in Susac syndrome. Whole-study findings and limits: By the study's own acknowledgment, its TCR sequencing and HLA analysis included relatively few individuals.

The CDR3 has 15 residues. The V end lost 1 base, the J end lost 6 bases, and 13 bases lay between the germline ends. Per germline, CDR1 KGHDR and CDR2 SFDVKD. This clonotype was detected only once. Its matching antigen is unknown. RNA, at 0.5 to 1 ug, was reverse transcribed with random hexamers. A multiplex approach, immunoSEQ multiplex PCR, amplified TCR beta CDR3 across 54 Vbeta and 13 Jbeta. TCRdb reprocessed the immunoSEQ multiplex PCR reads with MiXCR, giving one entry per CDR3 protein. The table records around 77,000 distinct CDR3 sequences, over 90% of them present only once. The V call is TRBV24-1, the J call TRBJ2-3, with D perhaps TRBD2 (6 bases). The TCR was taken from a human donor with multiple sclerosis. The specimen sequenced was CD4+ T cells from PBMCs. The CDR3 reads CATSDFGGVVDTQYF. The DNA for the CDR3 is TGTGCCACCAGTGATTTCGGGGGAGTCGTGGATACGCAGTATTTT.